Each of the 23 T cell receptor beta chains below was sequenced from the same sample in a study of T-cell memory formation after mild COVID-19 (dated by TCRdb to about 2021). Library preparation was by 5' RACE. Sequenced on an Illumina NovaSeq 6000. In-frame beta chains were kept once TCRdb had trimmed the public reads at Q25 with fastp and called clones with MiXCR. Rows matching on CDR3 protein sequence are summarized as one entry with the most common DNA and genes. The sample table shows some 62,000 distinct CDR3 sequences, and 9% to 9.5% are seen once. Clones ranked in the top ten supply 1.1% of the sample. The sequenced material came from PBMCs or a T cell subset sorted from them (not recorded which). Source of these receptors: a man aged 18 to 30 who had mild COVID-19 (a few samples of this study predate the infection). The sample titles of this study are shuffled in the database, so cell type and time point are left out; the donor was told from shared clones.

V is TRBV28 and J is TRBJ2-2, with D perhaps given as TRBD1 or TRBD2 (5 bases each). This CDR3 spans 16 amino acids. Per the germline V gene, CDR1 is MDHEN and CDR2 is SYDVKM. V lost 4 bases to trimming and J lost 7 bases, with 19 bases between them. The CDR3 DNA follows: TGTGCCAGCAGTTCTCTGGGCTCAGGGAGCGGCGGGGAGCTGTTTTTT. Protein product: CASSSLGSGSGGELFF. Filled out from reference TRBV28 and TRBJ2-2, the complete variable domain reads DVKVTQSSRYLVKRTGEKVFLECVQDMDHENMFWYRQDPGLGLRLIYFSYDVKMKEKGDIPEGYSVSREKKERFSLILESASTNQTSMYLCASSSLGSGSGGELFFGEGSRLTVL.

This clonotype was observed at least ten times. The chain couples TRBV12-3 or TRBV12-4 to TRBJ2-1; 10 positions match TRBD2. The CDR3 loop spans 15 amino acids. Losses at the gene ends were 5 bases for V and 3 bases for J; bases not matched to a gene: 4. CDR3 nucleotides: TGTGCCAGCAGTCCTCTAGCGGGGGTCTACAATGAGCAGTTCTTC. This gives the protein CASSPLAGVYNEQFF.

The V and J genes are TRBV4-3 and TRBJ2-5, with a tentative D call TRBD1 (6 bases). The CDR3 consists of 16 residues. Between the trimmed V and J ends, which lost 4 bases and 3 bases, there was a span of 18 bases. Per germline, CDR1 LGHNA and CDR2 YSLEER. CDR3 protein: CASSLLPGDTKETQYF. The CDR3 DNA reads TGCGCCAGCAGCCTTCTCCCTGGGGACACGAAAGAGACCCAGTACTTC.

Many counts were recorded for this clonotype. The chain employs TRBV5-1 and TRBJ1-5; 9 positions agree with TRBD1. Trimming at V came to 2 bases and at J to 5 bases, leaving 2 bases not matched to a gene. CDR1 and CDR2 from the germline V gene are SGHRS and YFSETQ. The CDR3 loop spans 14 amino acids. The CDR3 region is CASSLQGADQPQHF. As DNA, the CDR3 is TGCGCCAGCAGCTTACAGGGGGCGGATCAGCCCCAGCATTTT.

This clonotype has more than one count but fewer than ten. CDR3 sequence reads: CASSPDEGEAFF. The CDR3 coding sequence is TGTGCCAGCTCACCCGATGAGGGGGAGGCTTTCTTT. The rearrangement links TRBV18 to TRBJ1-1; perhaps TRBD1 as D (6 bases). This CDR3 is built from 12 residues. Germline-derived CDR1 and CDR2 are KGHSH and LQKENI. V lost 3 bases, J lost 11 bases, and 13 bases lay in between. Full variable domain (outside the CDR3, taken from reference TRBV18 and TRBJ1-1): NAGVMQNPRHLVRRRGQEARLRCSPMKGHSHVYWYRQLPEEGLKFMVYLQKENIIDESGMPKERFSAEFPKEGPSILRIQQVVRGDSAAYFCASSPDEGEAFFGQGTRLTVV.

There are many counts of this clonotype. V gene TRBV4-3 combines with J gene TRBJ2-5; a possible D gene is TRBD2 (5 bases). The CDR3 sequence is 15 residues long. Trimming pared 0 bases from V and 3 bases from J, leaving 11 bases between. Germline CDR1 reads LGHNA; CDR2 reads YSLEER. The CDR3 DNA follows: TGCGCCAGCAGCCAAGAGTGGAGGACGGAAGAGACCCAGTACTTC. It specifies CASSQEWRTEETQYF.

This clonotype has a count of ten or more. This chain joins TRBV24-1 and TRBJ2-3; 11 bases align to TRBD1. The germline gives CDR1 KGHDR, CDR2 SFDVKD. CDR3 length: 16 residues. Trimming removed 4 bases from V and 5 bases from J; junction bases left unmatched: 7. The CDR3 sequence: CATSDPRDRGGDTQYF. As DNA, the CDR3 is TGTGCCACCAGTGACCCTAGGGACAGGGGGGGAGATACGCAGTATTTT.

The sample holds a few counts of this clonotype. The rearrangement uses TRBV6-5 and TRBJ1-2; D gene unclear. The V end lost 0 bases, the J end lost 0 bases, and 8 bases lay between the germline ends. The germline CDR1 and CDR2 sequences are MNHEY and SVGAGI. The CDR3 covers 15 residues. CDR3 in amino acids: CASSYSVRSNYGYTF. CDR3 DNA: TGTGCCAGCAGTTACTCAGTCAGGTCTAACTATGGCTACACCTTC.

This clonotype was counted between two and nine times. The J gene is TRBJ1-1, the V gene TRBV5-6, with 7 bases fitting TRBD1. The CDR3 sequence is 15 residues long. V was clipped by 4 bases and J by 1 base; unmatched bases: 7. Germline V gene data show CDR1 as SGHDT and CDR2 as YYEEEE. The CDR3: CASSNVDRPNTEAFF. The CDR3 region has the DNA TGTGCCAGCAGCAACGTGGACAGGCCGAACACTGAAGCTTTCTTT.

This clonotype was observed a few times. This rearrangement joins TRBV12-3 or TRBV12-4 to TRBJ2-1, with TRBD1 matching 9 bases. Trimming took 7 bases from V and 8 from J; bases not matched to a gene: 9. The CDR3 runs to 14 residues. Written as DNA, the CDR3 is TGTGCCAGCACCCCGGACAGGGGCACCGATGAGCAGTTCTTC. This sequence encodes CASTPDRGTDEQFF.

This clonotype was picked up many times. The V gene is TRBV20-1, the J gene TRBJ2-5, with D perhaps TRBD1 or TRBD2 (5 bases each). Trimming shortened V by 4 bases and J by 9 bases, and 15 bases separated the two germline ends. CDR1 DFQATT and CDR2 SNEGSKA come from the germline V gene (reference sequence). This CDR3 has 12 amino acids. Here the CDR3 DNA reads TGCAGTGCTATCGGGACCCCGGAGGCCCAGTACTTC. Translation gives CSAIGTPEAQYF.

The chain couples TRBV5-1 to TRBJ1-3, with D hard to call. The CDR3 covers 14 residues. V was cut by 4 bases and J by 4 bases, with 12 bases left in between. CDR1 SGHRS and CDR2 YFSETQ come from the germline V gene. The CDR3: CASSLGGIGNTIYF. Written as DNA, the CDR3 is TGCGCCAGCAGCCTCGGAGGCATCGGAAACACCATATATTTT.

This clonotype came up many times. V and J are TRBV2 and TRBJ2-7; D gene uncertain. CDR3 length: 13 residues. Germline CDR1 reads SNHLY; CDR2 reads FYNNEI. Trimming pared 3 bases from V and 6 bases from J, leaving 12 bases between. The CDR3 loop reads CASSDRLPPEQYF. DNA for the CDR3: TGTGCCAGCAGTGATCGACTCCCCCCCGAGCAGTACTTC.

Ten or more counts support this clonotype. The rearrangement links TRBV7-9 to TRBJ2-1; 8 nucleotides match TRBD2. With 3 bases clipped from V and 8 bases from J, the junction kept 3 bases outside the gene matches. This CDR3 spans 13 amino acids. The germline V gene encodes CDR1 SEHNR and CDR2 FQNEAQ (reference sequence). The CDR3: CASSFTGGDEQFF. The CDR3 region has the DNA TGTGCCAGCAGCTTCACCGGGGGGGATGAGCAGTTCTTC.

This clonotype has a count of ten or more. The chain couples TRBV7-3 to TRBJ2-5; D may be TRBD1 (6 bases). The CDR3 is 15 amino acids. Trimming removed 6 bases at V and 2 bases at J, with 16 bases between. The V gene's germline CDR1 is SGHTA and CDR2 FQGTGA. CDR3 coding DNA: TGTGCCAGCAGTCAGGGGTCAATGTTACAAGAGACCCAGTACTTC. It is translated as CASSQGSMLQETQYF.

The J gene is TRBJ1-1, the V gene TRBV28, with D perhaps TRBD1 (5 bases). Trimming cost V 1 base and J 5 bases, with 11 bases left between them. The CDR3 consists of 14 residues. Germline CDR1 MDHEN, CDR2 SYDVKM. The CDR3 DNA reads TGTGCCAGCAGTTTATCAGGGTTGTTAACTGAAGCTTTCTTT. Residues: CASSLSGLLTEAFF. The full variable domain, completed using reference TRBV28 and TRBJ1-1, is DVKVTQSSRYLVKRTGEKVFLECVQDMDHENMFWYRQDPGLGLRLIYFSYDVKMKEKGDIPEGYSVSREKKERFSLILESASTNQTSMYLCASSLSGLLTEAFFGQGTRLTVV.

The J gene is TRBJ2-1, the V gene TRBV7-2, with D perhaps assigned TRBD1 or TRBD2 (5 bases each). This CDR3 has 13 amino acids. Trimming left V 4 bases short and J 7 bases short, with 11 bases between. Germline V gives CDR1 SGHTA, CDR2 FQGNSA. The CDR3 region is CASSSRGGNEQFF. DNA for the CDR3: TGTGCCAGCAGCTCGAGGGGCGGGAATGAGCAGTTCTTC. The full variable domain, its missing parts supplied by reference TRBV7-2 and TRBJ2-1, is GAGVSQSPSNKVTEKGKDVELRCDPISGHTALYWYRQSLGQGLEFLIYFQGNSAPDKSGLPSDRFSAERTGGSVSTLTIQRTQQEDSAVYLCASSSRGGNEQFFGPGTRLTVL.

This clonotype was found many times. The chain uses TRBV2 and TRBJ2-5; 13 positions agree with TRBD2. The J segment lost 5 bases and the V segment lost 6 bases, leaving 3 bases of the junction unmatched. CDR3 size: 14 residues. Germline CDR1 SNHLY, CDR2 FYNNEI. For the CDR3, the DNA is TGTGCCAGCAGGCCGGGACTAGCGGGGGAGACCCAGTACTTC. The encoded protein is CASRPGLAGETQYF.

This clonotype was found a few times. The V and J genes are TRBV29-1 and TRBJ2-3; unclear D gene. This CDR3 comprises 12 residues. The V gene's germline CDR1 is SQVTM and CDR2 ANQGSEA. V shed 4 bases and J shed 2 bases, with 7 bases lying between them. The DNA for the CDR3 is TGCAGCGTTGGTCTCCACACAGATACGCAGTATTTT. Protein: CSVGLHTDTQYF.

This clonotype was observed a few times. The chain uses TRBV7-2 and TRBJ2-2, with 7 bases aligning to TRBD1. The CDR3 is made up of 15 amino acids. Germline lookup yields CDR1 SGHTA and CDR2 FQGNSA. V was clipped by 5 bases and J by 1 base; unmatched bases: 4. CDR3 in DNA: TGTGCCAGCAGCGGGGACAGCCGGAACACCGGGGAGCTGTTTTTT. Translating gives CASSGDSRNTGELFF.

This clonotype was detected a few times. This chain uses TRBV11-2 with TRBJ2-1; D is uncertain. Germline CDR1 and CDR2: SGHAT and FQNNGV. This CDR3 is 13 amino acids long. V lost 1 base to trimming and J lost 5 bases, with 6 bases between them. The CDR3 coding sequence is TGTGCCAGCAGCTTAGGACGGAACAATGAGCAGTTCTTC. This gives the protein CASSLGRNNEQFF.

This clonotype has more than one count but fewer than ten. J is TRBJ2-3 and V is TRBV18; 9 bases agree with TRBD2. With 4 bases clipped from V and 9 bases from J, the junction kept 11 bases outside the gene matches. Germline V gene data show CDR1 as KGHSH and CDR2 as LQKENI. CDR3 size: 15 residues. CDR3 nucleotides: TGTGCCAGCTCACAAGGGGCTAGCGGGGCCACCACGCAGTATTTT. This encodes CASSQGASGATTQYF.

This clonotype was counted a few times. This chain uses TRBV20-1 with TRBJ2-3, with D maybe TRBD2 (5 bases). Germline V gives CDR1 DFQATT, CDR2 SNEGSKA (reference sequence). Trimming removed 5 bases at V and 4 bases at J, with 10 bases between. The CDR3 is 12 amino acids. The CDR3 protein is CSAERASDTQYF. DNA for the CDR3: TGCAGTGCTGAGAGGGCGTCAGATACGCAGTATTTT.